This T cell receptor (beta chain) was sequenced during a study of a mutant IDH1 vaccine in newly diagnosed glioma. Background on the study: Vaccine administration was initiated 4-6 weeks following radiotherapy alone, or with temozolomide cycles. Scheduled at week 35, visit V12 preceded visit V13, held at week 47.

CDR3 size: 16 residues. V was clipped by 8 bases and J by 9 bases; unmatched bases: 15. Germline V CDR1 and CDR2: ENHRY, SYGVKD. With respect to this clone: Antigen specificity is unknown.

Time point reported: week 35, safety follow-up. Doses consisted of 300 ug of mutant IDH1 20-mer peptide each, paired with topical imiquimod. The astrocytomas were IDH1-mutant, ATRX-negative, and WHO grade 3 or 4. The protocol was immunoSEQ multiplex PCR, while the TCRdb copy is restricted to in-frame clones and leaves out a portion. The data contain 44,000 or so clones, 80% to 85% of them singletons. The material sequenced was PBMCs, taken from a glioma patient whose treatment included an IDH1 peptide vaccine. This sequence joins TRBV10-3 and TRBJ2-1, with 11 bases identical to TRBD2. This receptor was taken from a woman in her thirties or forties with glioma. Some clones in this sample may be carry-over from other donors' samples. The CDR3 region is CAIAGAHSGRASEQFF. CDR3 sequence (DNA): TGTGCCATCGCCGGGGCCCATAGCGGGAGGGCTAGTGAGCAGTTCTTC.